This T cell receptor beta chain was captured in a study of CD8+ T cells in alopecia areata (dated by TCRdb to 2016 to 2019). General notes on the study: The treated patients took part in an open-label pilot trial in which moderate-to-severe alopecia areata was treated with oral tofacitinib at 5 to 10 mg twice daily. Patients stayed on tofacitinib for 6 to 18 months and then had 6 months of follow-up off drug so that delayed response and recurrence could be assessed. Disease severity in treated patients was measured with the SALT score, which quantifies the percentage of affected scalp surface area. High-throughput TCRbeta sequencing was used to examine T cell clonal expansion in alopecia areata in both the C3H/HeJ mouse model and human patients. Scalp tissue and sorted CD4+ and CD8+ peripheral blood T cells from patchy and totalis/universalis alopecia areata patients and from healthy controls were covered by human TCRbeta sequencing. Patients on tofacitinib were biopsied at baseline and after 4 and 24 weeks of treatment, and several of the patients also had a later scalp biopsy. Clonality in the scalp was compared among normal scalp (n=4), patchy alopecia areata scalp (n=8), and alopecia totalis/universalis scalp (n=8). RNA came from the PAXgene miRNA kit for fixed scalp, the miRNeasy kit for PBMCs, and the RNeasy kit for mouse skin. TCRbeta CDR3 regions were amplified by immunoSEQ multiplex PCR using 35 Vbeta forward and 13 Jbeta reverse primers. The research as a whole found: Shared TCR sequences between patients were less evident than in mice, which may be partly attributable to HLA diversity in the patient population. Compared with normal scalp, lesional scalp had higher clonality and more expanded CD8+ clones, particularly in alopecia totalis/universalis, a pattern that suggests antigenic drive. Many expanded lesional clones were found to persist in scalp and blood during tofacitinib treatment, and relapse after treatment cessation may be partly explained by this persistence. Scalp TCR repertoire analysis is complicated because resident alphabeta T cells in normal human skin are also sequenced, whereas mouse skin is dominated by gammadelta T cells. With tofacitinib, both scalp clonality and the number of expanded CD8+ clones among the top 100 scalp clones went down significantly. The treated cohort was small, with a single nonresponder, so links between baseline CD8+ expansion and response need larger studies.

Library construction relied on the immunoSEQ multiplex PCR assay. RNA was extracted from all samples and reverse transcribed into cDNA, which served as template for TCR sequencing. SuperScript III was used to make first-strand cDNA, primed with a 2:1 mix of oligo-dT and random hexamers. Amplification bias was assessed with a synthetic immune receptor repertoire, and residual bias was removed computationally. Per the original workflow: Raw reads were preprocessed to remove errors, and CDR3 was defined by IMGT conventions from the conserved cysteine to phenylalanine. Clonality was calculated as 1 minus Shannon entropy normalized by log2 of the number of productive unique TCRs. Whether each scalp clone was CD4 or CD8 was inferred by checking scalp TCRbeta sequences against the CD4 and CD8 repertoires from sorted blood. TCRdb limited this immuneACCESS table to in-frame rearrangements with V and J called. A share of clones is missing; checked studies link under half to unresolved V genes, and the rest is unexplained. That table supplies the V and J calls and clone size; D and trimming were determined from the DNA. Across this sample there are roughly 120,000 clones, with 53% seen only once. The ten biggest clones cover 0.46% of the sample.

The germline V gene (reference sequence) supplies CDR1 GTSNPN and CDR2 SVGIG. Counted from cysteine to phenylalanine, this CDR3 has 17 amino acids. The sequence is cut down to CDR3 DNA, 51 bases in frame from base 1. Cut back by 0 bases and 7 bases, the V and J ends lie 21 bases apart. The time point label, read with the paper, signifies: four to five weeks on oral tofacitinib. Read against the paper, the sample's treatment or condition label means: oral pan-JAK inhibitor, 5-10 mg twice daily. Lesional scalp punch biopsies and peripheral blood were collected from alopecia areata patients. PBMCs were isolated by density centrifugation and stained for CD3, CD4 and CD8, and CD4+ and CD8+ T cells were sorted on a FACSAria. This clone has just a few counts. What antigen it recognizes has not been identified. No base quality information exists; no much larger clone differs at one position.

The chain is encoded by TRBV30 joined to TRBJ2-2; the D segment may tentatively be TRBD1 or TRBD2, each giving 5 matched bases. The source was CD4+ T cells sorted from blood, collected at week 4, from a patient treated with tofacitinib. The TCR sequence derives from a human donor with alopecia areata. The CDR3 sequence is CAWSVWGSSQKGGELFF. The sequenced DNA: TGTGCCTGGAGTGTATGGGGGTCTAGTCAGAAGGGCGGGGAGCTGTTTTTT.